Presented here are 2 T cell receptor beta chains from one specimen sequenced in a study of T cell clonality in common variable immunodeficiency. Their specific antigens are unknown. Here immunoSEQ multiplex PCR was the method, and the copy in TCRdb shows in-frame clones only, minus some. This sample carries about 28,000 clones, none of them present only once. Study-wide results and caveats: In common variable immunodeficiency, TCR beta chains reportedly carried fewer deletions and N-nucleotide insertions.

The sample was peripheral blood mononuclear cells. The source is a human donor with common variable immunodeficiency.

This clone came up a few times. A read error may account for a junction end that differs from germline. The CDR3 protein is CASSLVSGGLGNEQFF. CDR3 bases read: TGTGCTAGCAGCTTAGTGTCCGGGGGACTAGGAAATGAG. The V gene is TRBV7-7, the J gene TRBJ2-1, with 8 bases fitting TRBD2. The read terminates 3 residues before the CDR3 end, so the remaining end is supplied by the germline J gene. The germline gives CDR1 SSHAT, CDR2 FNYEAQ (reference sequence). CDR3 size: 16 residues.

With respect to this clone: Coverage ceases 3 residues before the CDR3 finishes, and the germline J gene fills in the end. The chain couples TRBV19 to TRBJ1-5; D gene ambiguous. CDR1 and CDR2 (germline): LNHDA, SQIVND (reference sequence). V lost 6 bases to trimming and J lost 0 bases, with 18 bases between them. CDR3 size: 17 residues. CDR3 protein: CASSPLKETNSNQPQHF. The covered CDR3 bases are TGTGCCAGTAGCCCCCTTAAGGAGACTAATAGCAATCAGCCC. Using reference TRBV19 and TRBJ1-5 for the parts outside the CDR3, the full variable domain is DGGITQSPKYLFRKEGQNVTLSCEQNLNHDAMYWYRQDPGQGLRLIYYSQIVNDFQKGDIAEGYSVSREKKESFPLTVTSAQKNPTAFYLCASSPLKETNSNQPQHFGDGTRLSIL.